The rows below give T cell receptor beta chains drawn from one sample of a study of T cell responses to AZD1222 COVID-19 vaccine. Repertoires were generated with immunoSEQ multiplex PCR, while TCRdb's copy carries only in-frame clones and drops some. The top ten clones hold 3.5% to 4% of a sample with 150,000 to 200,000 clones, around nine tenths of them seen once. The material was peripheral blood, obtained 28 days after the second dose of the MenACWY control vaccine. The receptor set was obtained from an adult who received the MenACWY meningococcal vaccine as a control. Each CDR3 is given with its conserved first and last residue. Each record gives: D gene, J gene, clone size, V gene, CDR3 DNA, CDR3 protein. The D gene is left open where the match is weak. Only some rows state a clone size, as once, few, many or a class for expanded clones.

TRBD1	TRBJ1-2	once	TRBV29-1	TGCAGCGTTCAGGCAGGGGGGGGCGATGGCTACACCTTC	CSVQAGGGDGYTF
-	TRBJ2-5	-	TRBV6-5	TGTGCCAGCAGCTCATTATCAGGGCAAGAGACCCAGTACTTC	CASSSLSGQETQYF
TRBD1	TRBJ1-5	-	TRBV10-2	TGCGCCAGCAGTGAGCAGGGGGCCGATCAGCCCCAGCATTTT	CASSEQGADQPQHF
-	TRBJ1-4	-	TRBV4-2	TGTGCCAGCCGGGTAAACAGGGATAATGAAAAACTGTTTTTT	CASRVNRDNEKLFF
-	TRBJ1-5	-	TRBV18	TGTGCCAGCTCACCAGTACCGGGACACGGATGGCAGCCCCAGCATTTT	CASSPVPGHGWQPQHF
-	TRBJ2-6	-	TRBV12-5	TGTGCTAGTGGGGTCCGGGGAGCTGGGGCCAACGTCCTGACTTTC	CASGVRGAGANVLTF
-	TRBJ1-2	-	TRBV12-3/TRBV12-4	TGTGCCAGCAGCAACCAGGGAGGCTACACCTTC	CASSNQGGYTF
-	TRBJ2-1	-	TRBV7-2	TGTGCCAGCAGCTTAGAGGCTAGAGGGGCTATAAATGAGCAGTTCTTC	CASSLEARGAINEQFF
-	TRBJ1-1	-	TRBV3-1/TRBV3-2	TGTGCCAGCAGCCAACAAAGGTCAGGGGCCGCTTTCTTT	CASSQQRSGAAFF
-	TRBJ2-3	-	TRBV5-1	TGCGCCAGCAGCGTTACTAGCAGGAGTGCAGATACGCAGTATTTT	CASSVTSRSADTQYF
TRBD2	TRBJ2-7	-	TRBV7-8	TGTGCCAGCAGCTTATCCAGCGGGAGCTACGAGCAGTACTTC	CASSLSSGSYEQYF
-	TRBJ2-1	once	TRBV24-1	TGTGCCACCAGTGATCAATCCAGGGACAATGAGCAGTTCTTC	CATSDQSRDNEQFF
-	TRBJ1-6	-	TRBV28	TGTGCCAGCAGTTTCTTACAGCTTAATTCACCCCTCCACTTT	CASSFLQLNSPLHF
-	TRBJ2-7	-	TRBV5-1	TGCGCCAGCAGCTTGGCGGTTGCCTCGAGCTACGAGCAGTACTTC	CASSLAVASSYEQYF